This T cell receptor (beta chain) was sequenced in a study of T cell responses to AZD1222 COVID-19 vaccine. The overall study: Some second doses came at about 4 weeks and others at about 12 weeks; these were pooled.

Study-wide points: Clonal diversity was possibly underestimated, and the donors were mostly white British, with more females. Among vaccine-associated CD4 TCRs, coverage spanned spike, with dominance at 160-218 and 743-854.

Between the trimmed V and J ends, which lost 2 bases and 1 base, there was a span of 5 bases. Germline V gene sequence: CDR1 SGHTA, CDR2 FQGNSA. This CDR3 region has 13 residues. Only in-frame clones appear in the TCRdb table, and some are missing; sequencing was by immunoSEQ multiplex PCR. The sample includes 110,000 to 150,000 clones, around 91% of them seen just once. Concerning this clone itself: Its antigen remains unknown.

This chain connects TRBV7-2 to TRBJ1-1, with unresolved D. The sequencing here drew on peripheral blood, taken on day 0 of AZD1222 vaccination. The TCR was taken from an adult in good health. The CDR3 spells CASSLSANTEAFF. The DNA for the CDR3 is TGTGCCAGCAGCTTAAGTGCGAACACTGAAGCTTTCTTT. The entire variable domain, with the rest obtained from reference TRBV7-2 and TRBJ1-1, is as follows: GAGVSQSPSNKVTEKGKDVELRCDPISGHTALYWYRQSLGQGLEFLIYFQGNSAPDKSGLPSDRFSAERTGGSVSTLTIQRTQQEDSAVYLCASSLSANTEAFFGQGTRLTVV.